These 21 T cell receptor beta chains came from one sample sequenced in a study of PD-1 blockade in classical Hodgkin lymphoma. Data came from immunoSEQ multiplex PCR; TCRdb stores just in-frame clones and leaves some out. The sample holds some 31,000 clones, 94% seen once. Indicated time point: newly diagnosed, previously untreated cHL patient sample. What was sequenced was peripheral blood mononuclear cells (PBMCs). These receptors came from a human donor with classical Hodgkin lymphoma.

This sequence joins TRBV7-3 and TRBJ2-1; D is unclear. Trimming removed 1 base at V and 0 bases at J, with 10 bases between. The CDR3 contains 16 residues. Germline lookup yields CDR1 SGHTA and CDR2 FQGTGA. CDR3 coding DNA: TGTGCCAGCAGCTTAAAGGCGGCTTCCTCCTACAATGAGCAGTTCTTC. It is translated as CASSLKAASSYNEQFF.

V gene TRBV27 combines with J gene TRBJ2-1; D is ambiguous. Deletions cut 2 bases from V and 7 bases from J, with 6 bases between. Per germline, CDR1 MNHEY and CDR2 SMNVEV (reference sequence). CDR3 length: 12 amino acids. Here the CDR3 reads CASSLGGNEQFF. The CDR3 DNA sequence: TGTGCCAGCAGTTTAGGTGGGAATGAGCAGTTCTTC.

The chain is built from TRBV5-6 and TRBJ1-2, with 10 bases aligning to TRBD1. CDR3 length: 19 amino acids. The V gene end was trimmed by 1 base and the J gene end by 6 bases; junction bases not matched to a gene: 18. The germline V gene encodes CDR1 SGHDT and CDR2 YYEEEE. CDR3 sequence: CASSLYLRRFDRGLDGYTF. CDR3 bases: TGTGCCAGCAGCTTGTACTTACGCCGCTTTGACAGGGGGCTGGATGGCTACACCTTC.

Here the CDR3 DNA reads TGTGCCAGCAGTTTATGGGCCCAGGGGATAAGTGGCTACACCTTC. It encodes CASSLWAQGISGYTF. This chain uses TRBV27 with TRBJ1-2; maybe TRBD1 (6 bases). V dropped 1 base and J dropped 7 bases, with 16 bases sitting between them. Germline assignment: CDR1 MNHEY and CDR2 SMNVEV (reference sequence). CDR3 length equals 15 residues.

The chain recombines TRBV28 with TRBJ1-6; no reliable D call. The V gene lost 6 bases and the J gene lost 7 bases, with 13 bases spanning the gap. Per the germline V gene, CDR1 is MDHEN and CDR2 is SYDVKM. This CDR3 comprises 14 residues. CDR3 in DNA: TGTGCCAGCAGCCCTAACGGAGACAATTCACCCCTCCACTTT. Residues: CASSPNGDNSPLHF.

The chain has TRBV5-4 and TRBJ2-7; possibly TRBD1 or TRBD2 for D (5 bases each). This CDR3 is built from 15 residues. V lost 3 bases and J 2 bases, leaving 15 bases between the germline ends. Germline CDR1 SGHNT, CDR2 YYREEE (reference sequence). CDR3 sequence reads: CASSSHLGETYEQYF. The CDR3 nucleotides are TGTGCCAGCAGCTCCCATCTAGGGGAGACCTACGAGCAGTACTTC.

This clone appeared a single time. The CDR3 is CASSVGLAGPEETQYF. CDR3 sequence (DNA): TGTGCCAGCAGCGTGGGACTAGCGGGGCCTGAAGAGACCCAGTACTTC. The gene calls are TRBV7-2 and TRBJ2-5; 13 bases map to TRBD2. Per the germline V gene, CDR1 is SGHTA and CDR2 is FQGNSA. This CDR3 contains 16 residues. The ends lost 5 bases at V and 3 bases at J; junction bases unmatched: 6.

CDR3 DNA: TGTGCCAGCAGCCAAGTCCCGAACACTGAAGCTTTCTTT. Amino acid sequence: CASSQVPNTEAFF. This chain links TRBV4-2 with TRBJ1-1; D unclear. V was trimmed by 1 base and J by 1 base, leaving 4 bases between them. CDR1 is LGHNA, CDR2 YNFKEQ, per germline. This CDR3 is 13 amino acids long.

This clone showed up just once. The chain joins TRBV29-1 to TRBJ2-2; D unclear. Germline V gene lookup returns CDR1 SQVTM and CDR2 ANQGSEA. The CDR3 is 13 amino acids. Trimming removed 2 bases from V and 3 bases from J, with 7 bases in between. The CDR3 loop is CSVETSHTGELFF. CDR3 in DNA: TGCAGCGTTGAAACGTCCCACACCGGGGAGCTGTTTTTT.

A few counts support this clone. The CDR3 here is CASTLADTQYF. The CDR3 region has the DNA TGTGCCAGCACCTTAGCCGATACGCAGTATTTT. The rearrangement links TRBV6-5 to TRBJ2-3; D unresolved. Trimming took 7 bases from V and 6 from J, leaving 8 bases between them. CDR3 length equals 11 residues. Germline CDR1 MNHEY, CDR2 SVGAGI.

In DNA form, the CDR3 reads TGTGCCATCAGTGAGGGACAGGGGAAGAACACTGAAGCTTTCTTT. It codes for CAISEGQGKNTEAFF. The chain joins TRBV10-3 to TRBJ1-1; 9 bases fit TRBD1. Per the germline V gene, CDR1 is ENHRY and CDR2 is SYGVKD. The CDR3 runs to 15 residues. Trimming cost V 2 bases and J 1 base; bases outside gene matches: 2.

The rearrangement joins TRBV9 to TRBJ2-3, with unresolved D. V gave up 0 bases and J gave up 4 bases, with 9 bases separating them. This CDR3 contains 14 residues. Germline CDR1 SGDLS, CDR2 YYNGEE. In nucleotides, the CDR3 is TGTGCCAGCAGCGTAGAATGGGTGGCAGATACGCAGTATTTT. It codes for CASSVEWVADTQYF.

The chain couples TRBV19 to TRBJ1-5, with D unclear. From germline, CDR1 is LNHDA and CDR2 SQIVND (reference sequence). This CDR3 has 14 residues. V was cut by 3 bases and J by 6 bases, with 12 bases left in between. The DNA for the CDR3 is TGTGCCAGTAGTATTGCGGCCGCGGGTCAGCCCCAGCATTTT. It specifies CASSIAAAGQPQHF.

For the CDR3, the DNA is TGTGCCAGCAGAGGGACAACACGTCTAATCTACGAGCAGTACTTC. This sequence encodes CASRGTTRLIYEQYF. This sequence joins TRBV28 and TRBJ2-7, with D possibly matching TRBD1 (6 bases). The V and J ends lost 6 bases and 3 bases respectively, with 18 bases between them. This CDR3 spans 15 amino acids. Germline lookup yields CDR1 MDHEN and CDR2 SYDVKM.

The CDR3 is CAWERRGGPNTIYF. CDR3 in DNA: TGTGCCTGGGAGAGGAGGGGAGGACCAAACACCATATATTTT. The chain couples TRBV30 to TRBJ1-3; D is possibly TRBD1 (5 bases). The CDR3 consists of 14 residues. Germline V lookup: CDR1 GTSNPN, CDR2 SVGIG (reference sequence). Trimming removed 5 bases from V and 6 bases from J, with 17 bases in between.

The rearrangement joins TRBV6-5 to TRBJ1-2; 10 bases align to TRBD1. There are 15 residues in the CDR3. Per the germline V gene, CDR1 is MNHEY and CDR2 is SVGAGI. J gave up 8 bases and V 3 bases, and 9 bases lay outside the gene matches. The CDR3 protein is CASSYFGTGVLGYTF. DNA of the CDR3: TGTGCCAGCAGTTATTTCGGGACAGGGGTCCTGGGCTACACCTTC.

The V and J genes are TRBV27 and TRBJ1-1; D is unresolved. The germline CDR1 and CDR2 sequences are MNHEY and SMNVEV (reference sequence). The CDR3 length is 14 residues. The ends were cut back, 0 bases at V and 2 bases at J, with 7 bases in the middle. The DNA for the CDR3 is TGTGCCAGCAGTTTATCGAATGGAAACACTGAAGCTTTCTTT. It yields the protein CASSLSNGNTEAFF.

V and J are TRBV7-8 and TRBJ1-2; TRBD1 matches at 7 bases. The CDR3 has 15 residues. Germline V gene lookup returns CDR1 SGHVS and CDR2 FQNEAQ. V shed 1 base and J 4 bases; nucleotides not matched to a gene: 6. CDR3 nucleotide sequence: TGTGCCAGCAGCTTAGTCTTCGGACAGGTCTATGGCTACACCTTC. Protein: CASSLVFGQVYGYTF. The variable domain in full, completed from reference TRBV7-8 and TRBJ1-2, reads GAGVSQSPRYKVAKRGQDVALRCDPISGHVSLFWYQQALGQGPEFLTYFQNEAQLDKSGLPSDRFFAERPEGSVSTLKIQRTQQEDSAVYLCASSLVFGQVYGYTFGSGTRLTVV.

This sequence joins TRBV9 and TRBJ2-1; the match to TRBD2 covers 7 bases. This CDR3 spans 16 amino acids. Losses at the gene ends were 4 bases for V and 4 bases for J; bases not matched to a gene: 11. Germline CDR1 and CDR2: SGDLS and YYNGEE. The CDR3 region is CASSPSTLAEYNEQFF. The CDR3 DNA reads TGTGCCAGCAGCCCCAGTACCCTAGCGGAGTACAATGAGCAGTTCTTC. Full variable domain (missing parts from reference TRBV9 and TRBJ2-1): DSGVTQTPKHLITATGQRVTLRCSPRSGDLSVYWYQQSLDQGLQFLIQYYNGEERAKGNILERFSAQQFPDLHSELNLSSLELGDSALYFCASSPSTLAEYNEQFFGPGTRLTVL.

The chain recombines TRBV10-3 with TRBJ2-5; maybe TRBD2 (5 bases). V was pared by 2 bases and J by 7 bases, with 20 bases between. Germline values: CDR1 ENHRY, CDR2 SYGVKD. The CDR3 contains 16 residues. The CDR3 nucleotides read TGTGCCATCAGTGAGGTCCCAGGACTCGCCTTGGGGACCCAGTACTTC. As protein: CAISEVPGLALGTQYF.

CDR3 coding DNA: TGTGCCAGCAGTGATTTCGCCCGGGGCGACACCGGGGAGCTGTTTTTT. Encoded protein: CASSDFARGDTGELFF. The V call is TRBV25-1, the J call TRBJ2-2, with D perhaps assigned TRBD1 or TRBD2 (5 bases each). This CDR3 contains 16 residues. V shed 3 bases and J shed 3 bases, with 14 bases lying between them. CDR1 is MGHDK, CDR2 SYGVNS, per germline.